Detailed here is one TCR beta chain. Its binding antigen is unknown. No much larger clone is present one base from it, and per-base qualities are unavailable. Whole blood was collected in K2EDTA tubes by collaborating institutions according to the institutions' own protocols. For TCRbeta analysis, collaborators shipped samples as frozen whole blood, isolated PBMCs, or DNA extracted from either of those sample types. The data belong to a study of blood T cell repertoires in COVID-19 (dated by TCRdb to 2018 to 2020). In terms of the full investigation: Collaborator samples came from the United States, Italy and Spain and covered acute and convalescent phases of COVID-19. Sample metadata almost always included a de-identified subject ID, COVID-19 status, age in years and sex. The dataset comprised deeply sampled blood TCRbeta repertoires from subjects exposed to, actively infected with, or recovered from COVID-19. Where available, HLA class I and class II types were taken from metadata supplied by the sample provider and were not determined by assay-based typing. The samples were drawn from the first 160 participants of the ongoing ImmuneRACE study and from some 1,300 subjects provided by 6 global collaborators. The repertoires were released in a freely available public database meant as a resource for research on the immune response to SARS-CoV-2. The material from the prospective study consisted of cDNA or gDNA derived from T cells, B-cell-depleted T cells, or PBMCs.

Points the paper makes about the study in general: The amount of clinical and demographic metadata varied by source and participant and was provided uncurated.

Relative to germline, V is 5 bases shorter and J is 0 bases shorter, with 14 bases between their ends. The germline V gene specifies SNHLY as CDR1 and FYNNEI as CDR2. The CDR3 numbers 16 residues from cysteine through phenylalanine. Only CDR3 DNA is held: 48 bases, read in frame from base 1. TCRbeta CDR3 regions were amplified from genomic DNA by means of the immunoSEQ Assay, a bias-controlled multiplex PCR. As for the authors' bioinformatics: Nucleated cell counts per sample were estimated from amplification of reference gene primers within the assay. To quantify the absolute abundance of each unique TCRbeta CDR3 rearrangement, sequence reads were collapsed and filtered. For each sample, productive Simpson clonality was calculated by taking the square root of Simpson's diversity index across productive rearrangements. TCRdb stores this immuneACCESS table with in-frame sequences only. Part of the clones is absent; in the studies checked, under half of the shortfall reflects unresolved V genes, and no reason is known for the rest. The V and J calls and clone size are taken from that table; D and trimming were inferred from the DNA. The sample contains some 150,000 clones, 80% to 90% of them found a single time. The top ten clones comprise approximately 4% of the sample.

The TCR was taken from a woman aged 40 to 55 with acute or convalescent COVID-19. The sample was peripheral blood. The chain is made from TRBV2 and TRBJ1-5; the D gene is perhaps TRBD1, from 6 matching bases. The CDR3 reads as follows: CASSTDRLYSNQPQHF. In nucleotide form, the sequence is TGTGCCAGCAGTACAGACAGGTTGTATAGCAATCAGCCCCAGCATTTT. With the portions outside the CDR3 filled from the reference TRBV2 and TRBJ1-5 genes, the complete variable region becomes EPEVTQTPSHQVTQMGQEVILRCVPISNHLYFYWYRQILGQKVEFLVSFYNNEISEKSEIFDDQFSVERPDGSNFTLKIRSTKLEDSAMYFCASSTDRLYSNQPQHFGDGTRLSIL.